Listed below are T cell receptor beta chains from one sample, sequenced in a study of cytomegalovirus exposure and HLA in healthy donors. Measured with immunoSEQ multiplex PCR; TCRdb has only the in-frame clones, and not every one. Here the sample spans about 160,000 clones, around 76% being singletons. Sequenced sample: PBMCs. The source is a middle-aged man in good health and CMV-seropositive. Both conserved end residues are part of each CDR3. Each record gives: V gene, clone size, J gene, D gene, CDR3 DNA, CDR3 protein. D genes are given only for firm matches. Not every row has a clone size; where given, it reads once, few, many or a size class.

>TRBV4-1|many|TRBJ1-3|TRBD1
TGCGCCAGCAGTCCTGGGACAGGGAAGAGCCATGGCTCTGGAAACACCATATATTTT
CASSPGTGKSHGSGNTIYF
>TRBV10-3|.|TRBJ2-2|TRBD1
TGTGCCGCCACAGGGGTGAACACCGGGGAGCTGTTTTTT
CAATGVNTGELFF
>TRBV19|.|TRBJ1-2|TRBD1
TGTGCCAGTAGTATTTCAAGGACAGGGCTTGGCTACACCTTC
CASSISRTGLGYTF
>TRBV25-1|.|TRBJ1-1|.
TGTGCCAGCAGTGTCTCGTTGAACAGGGACACTGAAGCTTTCTTT
CASSVSLNRDTEAFF
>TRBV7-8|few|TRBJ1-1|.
TGTGCCAGCAGCCCCGAGGGGACAATGAACACTGAAGCTTTCTTT
CASSPEGTMNTEAFF
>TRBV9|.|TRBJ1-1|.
TGTGCCAGCAGCGTAGTAGGGGGTGGGGGAGAAGCTTTCTTT
CASSVVGGGGEAFF
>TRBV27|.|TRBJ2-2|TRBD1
TGTGCCAGCACCGCTGCGGACAGGGGACGAAGAGGGACCGGGGAGCTGTTTTTT
CASTAADRGRRGTGELFF
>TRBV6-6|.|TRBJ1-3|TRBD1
TGTGCCAGCAGTTTCGGACAGGACTACTCTGGAAACACCATATATTTT
CASSFGQDYSGNTIYF
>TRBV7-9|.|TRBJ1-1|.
TGTGCCAGCAGCTCTAAATCACCTCGACAGGCCCTGAACACTGAAGCTTTCTTT
CASSSKSPRQALNTEAFF
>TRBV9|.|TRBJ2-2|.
TGTGCCAGCAGCGTAGGGGGGCGAGGCGGGGAGCTGTTTTTT
CASSVGGRGGELFF
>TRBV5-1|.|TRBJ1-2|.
TGCGCCAGCAGCTTGGCCGCGGAGGGACTTTCGGACTATGGCTACACCTTC
CASSLAAEGLSDYGYTF
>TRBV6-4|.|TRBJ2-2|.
TGTGCCAGCAGTGGGACAGCGATCCCGAACACCGGGGAGCTGTTTTTT
CASSGTAIPNTGELFF
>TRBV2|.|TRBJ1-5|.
TGTGCCAGCAGTGGGCAAAAAACCAATCAGCCCCAGCATTTT
CASSGQKTNQPQHF
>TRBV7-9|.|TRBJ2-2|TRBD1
TGTGCCAGCAGCCCGGGACAGGGCATCACCGGGGAGCTGTTTTTT
CASSPGQGITGELFF
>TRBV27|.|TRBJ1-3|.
TGTGCCAGCAGTCCCTACTCCGGAAACACCATATATTTT
CASSPYSGNTIYF
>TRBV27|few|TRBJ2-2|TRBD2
TGTGCCAGCACGGGGGGGACTAGCACAACCGGGGAGCTGTTTTTT
CASTGGTSTTGELFF
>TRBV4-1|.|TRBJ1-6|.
TGCGCCAGCACCCGCGGGGCCCTTTCACCCCTCCACTTT
CASTRGALSPLHF
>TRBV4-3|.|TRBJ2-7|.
TGCGCCAGCAGCCCAGCCGGGAGCTCCTACGAGCAGTACTTC
CASSPAGSSYEQYF
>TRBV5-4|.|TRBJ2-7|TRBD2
TGTGCCAGCAGCTTGAGAGACAGCGGGGCGCGCTACGAGCAGTACTTC
CASSLRDSGARYEQYF
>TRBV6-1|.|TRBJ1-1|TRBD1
TGTGCCAGCAGTGCCCGGACAGGGGGGCTCTTGGACACTGAAGCTTTCTTT
CASSARTGGLLDTEAFF
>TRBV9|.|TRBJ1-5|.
TGTGCCAGCAGCGGTACAGGGAGCAATCAGCCCCAGCATTTT
CASSGTGSNQPQHF
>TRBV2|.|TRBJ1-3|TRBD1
TGTGCCAGCAGGGGACAGGGGTTCGGAAACACCATATATTTT
CASRGQGFGNTIYF
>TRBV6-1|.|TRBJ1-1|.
TGTGCCAGCAGTTTAGACAGGTCTGAAGCTTTCTTT
CASSLDRSEAFF
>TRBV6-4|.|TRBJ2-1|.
TGTGCCAGCAGTGACTCGAACTCGGGGAGTGGTGAGCAGTTCTTC
CASSDSNSGSGEQFF
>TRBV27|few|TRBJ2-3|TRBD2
TGTGCCAGCGGCGGGGGGGTAGGTACAGATACGCAGTATTTT
CASGGGVGTDTQYF
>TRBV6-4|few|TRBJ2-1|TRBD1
TGTGCCAGCAGCGAAACAGGGGGCTCCTACAATGAGCAGTTCTTC
CASSETGGSYNEQFF
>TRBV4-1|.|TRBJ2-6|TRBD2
TGCGCCACCTCCAACCCGCACAAGGGACGGGGGGGGAGGTCTGGGGCCAACGTCCTGACTTTC
CATSNPHKGRGGRSGANVLTF
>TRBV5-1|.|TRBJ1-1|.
TGCGCCAGCAGCTTGGGACAACCGAACACTGAAGCTTTCTTT
CASSLGQPNTEAFF
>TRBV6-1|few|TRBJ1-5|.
TGTGCCAGCAGTGAAGGGGAGGAGTATCAGCCCCAGCATTTT
CASSEGEEYQPQHF
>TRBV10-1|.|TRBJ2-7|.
TGCGCCAGACCCATGCGGCATTTGTGGACTAAAGGCTCCTACGAGCAGTATTTC
CARPMRHLWTKGSYEQYF
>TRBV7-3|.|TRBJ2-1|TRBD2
TGTGCCAGCAGCAGGACTAGCGGGAACTCCTACAATGAGCAGTTCTTC
CASSRTSGNSYNEQFF
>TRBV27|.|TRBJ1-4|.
TGTGCCAGCAGTTTAGGGGGCTCTAATGAAAAACTGTTTTTT
CASSLGGSNEKLFF
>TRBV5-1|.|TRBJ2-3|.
TGCGCCAGCAGCTTGGTAGCCAACACAGATACGCAGTATTTT
CASSLVANTDTQYF
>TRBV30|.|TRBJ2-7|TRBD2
TGTGCCTCCCTCGGGGGGAAGAGCTCCTACGAGCAGTACTTC
CASLGGKSSYEQYF
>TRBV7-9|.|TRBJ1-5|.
TGTGCCAGCAGCTTAGATACAGCTTACTCTTATAGCAATCAGCCCCAGCATTTT
CASSLDTAYSYSNQPQHF
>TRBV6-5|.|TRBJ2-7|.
TGTGCCAGCAGTCACGGGGGGCAGAACGAGCAGTACTTC
CASSHGGQNEQYF
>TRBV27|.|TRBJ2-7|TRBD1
TGTGCCAGCAGTCGGACAGGGGGATTTTACGAGCAGTACTTC
CASSRTGGFYEQYF
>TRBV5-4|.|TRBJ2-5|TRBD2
TGTGCCAGCAGCTTGGATTTTGCGGGGGTTACGGAGACCCAGTACTTC
CASSLDFAGVTETQYF
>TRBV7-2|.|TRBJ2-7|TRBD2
TGTGCCAGCAGCTTAGAGGGCGGGGGGGCGTACGAGCAGTACTTC
CASSLEGGGAYEQYF
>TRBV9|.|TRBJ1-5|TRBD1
TGTGCCAGTGGACAGGGGGATAGCAATCAGCCCCAGCATTTT
CASGQGDSNQPQHF
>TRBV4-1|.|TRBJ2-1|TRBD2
TGCGCCAGCAGCCAGACACTAGCGGGGGGGCGGGGGCAGTTCTTC
CASSQTLAGGRGQFF